This record looks at one TCR beta chain sequence and its context. The sample is drawn from a study of control samples from healthy donors and cancer patients. Sequencing used immunoSEQ multiplex PCR; TCRdb keeps in-frame clones, though not all of them. Of 260,000 or so clones listed, over 70% are singletons. The CDR3 covers 16 residues. Looked up from germline, CDR1 is ENHRY and CDR2 is SYGVKD. Losses at the gene ends were 3 bases for V and 4 bases for J; bases not matched to a gene: 8. This receptor was obtained from a woman aged 55-69 years with lung cancer. The specimen was PBMCs. The rearrangement links TRBV10-3 to TRBJ1-3, with 8 bases matching TRBD1. CDR3 residues: CAISEYQGARGNTIYF. CDR3 bases: TGTGCCATCAGTGAATATCAGGGGGCGAGGGGAAACACCATATATTTT.